Ten or more counts support the clone carrying this T cell receptor (beta chain). The data are from a study of T cells after yellow fever vaccination. The CDR3 loop spans 13 amino acids. V gave up 8 bases and J gave up 0 bases; unmatched junction bases: 2. Germline CDR1 MNHEY, CDR2 SVGAGI. TCR cDNA was made by 5'RACE template switching, adding a universal primer site and UMIs. TCRdb reprocessed the 5' RACE reads via MiXCR and lists one record per CDR3 protein. The sample records some 340,000 distinct CDR3 sequences, roughly 4% being singletons. The sequencing here drew on PBMCs, taken 5 days after the yellow fever booster vaccination. The chain couples TRBV6-5 to TRBJ2-5; 8 bases map to TRBD2. The receptor was derived from a young man who received the YFV17D yellow fever vaccine. This chain's CDR3 is CASRRGDQETQYF. Written as DNA, the CDR3 is TGTGCCAGCCGGCGGGGGGACCAAGAGACCCAGTACTTC.